This T cell receptor (beta chain) was documented in a study of blood T cells in healthy people across ages. Every donor provided approximately 10 milliliters of peripheral blood. Samples each had at least 5.5 micrograms of total RNA extracted. In this sample, this clonotype turned up a few times. A sample-barcoded 5' primer and a J-beta primer mix were used in a second PCR of roughly 7 to 12 cycles. Each of the cDNA molecules was tagged by a template-switch adaptor with 12 random nucleotides. TCRdb redid the calling of the 5' RACE reads with MiXCR, one entry per CDR3 protein. Of about 730,000 distinct CDR3 sequences in the sample, approximately 39% are singletons; the top ten hold 20% to 25%. CDR1 is MNHEY, CDR2 SVGEGT, per germline. The CDR3 loop spans 11 amino acids. The V end lost 5 bases, the J end lost 3 bases, and 2 bases lay between the germline ends.

Sequencing input: blood. V gene TRBV6-2 or TRBV6-3 combines with J gene TRBJ1-5; no definite D call. The receptor was derived from a woman aged 60 to 75 in good health. In DNA form, the CDR3 reads TGTGCCAGCAGTACCAATCAGCCCCAGCATTTT. Translation: CASSTNQPQHF.